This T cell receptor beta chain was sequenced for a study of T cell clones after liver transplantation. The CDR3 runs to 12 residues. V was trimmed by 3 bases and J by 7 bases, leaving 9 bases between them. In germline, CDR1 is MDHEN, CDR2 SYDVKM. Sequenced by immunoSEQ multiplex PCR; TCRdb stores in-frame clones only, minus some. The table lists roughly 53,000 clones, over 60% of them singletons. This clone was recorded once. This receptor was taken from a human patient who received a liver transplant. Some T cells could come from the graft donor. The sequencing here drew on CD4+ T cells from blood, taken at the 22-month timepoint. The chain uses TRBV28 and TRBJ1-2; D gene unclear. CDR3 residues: CASSFRERGYTF. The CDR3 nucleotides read TGTGCCAGCAGTTTCCGGGAACGTGGCTACACCTTC.